These 10 T cell receptor beta chains share one sample of origin, sequenced in a study of blood T cell repertoires in COVID-19. The method was immunoSEQ multiplex PCR; TCRdb's version includes in-frame clones alone and lacks a portion of them. The sample includes about 430,000 clones, 88% seen only once; the top ten take approximately 1.5%. Sequenced: PBMCs or T cells enriched from blood (not recorded which). The receptor source for this set is a woman younger than 35 who had been exposed to COVID-19.

The sample holds a few counts of this clone. The V and J genes are TRBV7-9 and TRBJ1-2, with 9 bases that match TRBD1. J lost 7 bases, V lost 3 bases, and 21 bases had no gene match. This CDR3 region has 19 residues. In germline, CDR1 is SEHNR, CDR2 FQNEAQ (reference sequence). The CDR3, as DNA: TGTGCCAGCAGCTTCCGGGACCGTAACATTGTGGGGACAGGGAGTGGCTACACCTTC. It codes for CASSFRDRNIVGTGSGYTF.

The CDR3 region has the DNA TGTGCCAGCAGCCAAGATGGGGGCGATCAAGCTTTCTTT. As protein: CASSQDGGDQAFF. The chain combines TRBV3-1 (or the pseudogene TRBV3-2) with TRBJ1-1, with D possibly being TRBD1 (6 bases). Germline V gene lookup returns CDR1 LGHDT and CDR2 YNNKEL (reference sequence). V was clipped by 0 bases and J by 9 bases, with 11 bases between them. CDR3 length: 13 amino acids.

The rearrangement links TRBV19 to TRBJ1-4, with D perhaps matching TRBD1 (5 bases). The germline CDR1 and CDR2 sequences are LNHDA and SQIVND (reference sequence). The V and J ends lost 8 bases and 10 bases respectively, with 17 bases between them. The CDR3 is 13 amino acids. The CDR3 coding sequence is TGTGCCAGTGCCTTTTCGGGGGAAGGAAAACTGTTTTTT. This codes for CASAFSGEGKLFF. The full variable domain, completed using reference TRBV19 and TRBJ1-4, is DGGITQSPKYLFRKEGQNVTLSCEQNLNHDAMYWYRQDPGQGLRLIYYSQIVNDFQKGDIAEGYSVSREKKESFPLTVTSAQKNPTAFYLCASAFSGEGKLFFGSGTQLSVL.

This chain connects TRBV28 to TRBJ2-1, with TRBD1 matching 8 bases. Germline values: CDR1 MDHEN, CDR2 SYDVKM. J was trimmed by 3 bases and V by 3 bases; bases with no gene match: 10. This CDR3 contains 17 residues. CDR3 coding DNA: TGTGCCAGCAGTTTGTCCCCCGCAGGGGGCGTCTACAATGAGCAGTTCTTC. Its translation is CASSLSPAGGVYNEQFF. Complete variable domain (other parts from reference TRBV28 and TRBJ2-1): DVKVTQSSRYLVKRTGEKVFLECVQDMDHENMFWYRQDPGLGLRLIYFSYDVKMKEKGDIPEGYSVSREKKERFSLILESASTNQTSMYLCASSLSPAGGVYNEQFFGPGTRLTVL.

The chain links TRBV28 to TRBJ1-3; 9 bases match TRBD1. CDR3 length: 17 residues. Germline trimming cut 5 bases from V and 9 bases from J; bases unmatched to any gene: 17. Germline lookup yields CDR1 MDHEN and CDR2 SYDVKM. The CDR3 protein is CASSRTGTGSLMGTIYF. In DNA, the CDR3 is TGTGCCAGCAGTCGAACCGGGACAGGGAGTTTGATGGGCACCATATATTTT.

This clone was counted a single time. This chain uses TRBV11-3 with TRBJ2-3, with TRBD2 identical over 9 bases. J lost 2 bases, V lost 5 bases, and 8 bases had no gene match. Per the germline V gene, CDR1 is SGHNT and CDR2 is YENEEA. The CDR3 totals 16 residues. The CDR3 DNA reads as TGTGCCAGCAGCCTGGGGGGCGGGAGGGCCACAGATACGCAGTATTTT. This translates into CASSLGGGRATDTQYF. The complete variable domain, with remaining parts taken from reference TRBV11-3 and TRBJ2-3, reads EAGVVQSPRYKIIEKKQPVAFWCNPISGHNTLYWYLQNLGQGPELLIRYENEEAVDDSQLPKDRFSAERLKGVDSTLKIQPAELGDSAVYLCASSLGGGRATDTQYFGPGTRLTVL.

The chain couples TRBV5-4 to TRBJ2-7; D is possibly TRBD1 (6 bases). The V end was cut by 4 bases, the J end by 4 bases, with 9 bases between. The CDR3 is 12 amino acids. Germline lookup yields CDR1 SGHNT and CDR2 YYREEE (reference sequence). CDR3 coding DNA: TGTGCCAGCAGCCTAGGACAGTACGAGCAGTACTTC. Translated: CASSLGQYEQYF.

J is TRBJ2-7 and V is TRBV15, with a tentative D call TRBD1 (6 bases). Trimming left V 3 bases short and J 5 bases short, with 11 bases between. Per the germline V gene, CDR1 is LNHNV and CDR2 is YYDKDF (reference sequence). This CDR3 is built from 13 residues. The DNA for the CDR3 is TGTGCCACCAGCAGGGCAGGGGCTCACGAGCAGTACTTC. Translated, it gives CATSRAGAHEQYF.

A single count supports this clone. The gene calls are TRBV6-5 and TRBJ1-1; the D gene is possibly TRBD1 (5 bases). Trimming pared 0 bases from V and 8 bases from J, leaving 13 bases between. Germline lookup yields CDR1 MNHEY and CDR2 SVGAGI. This CDR3 comprises 14 residues. In DNA form, the CDR3 reads TGTGCCAGCAGTTACTCGAACGGGGGGAGGGAAGCTTTCTTT. It encodes CASSYSNGGREAFF.

The chain couples TRBV7-8 to TRBJ1-1, with D maybe TRBD1 (6 bases). Germline CDR1 SGHVS, CDR2 FQNEAQ. The CDR3 runs 14 residues. The V gene lost 6 bases and the J gene lost 0 bases, with 11 bases spanning the gap. The CDR3 here is CASSRTAMNTEAFF. In nucleotides, the CDR3 is TGTGCCAGCAGTAGGACAGCGATGAACACTGAAGCTTTCTTT.